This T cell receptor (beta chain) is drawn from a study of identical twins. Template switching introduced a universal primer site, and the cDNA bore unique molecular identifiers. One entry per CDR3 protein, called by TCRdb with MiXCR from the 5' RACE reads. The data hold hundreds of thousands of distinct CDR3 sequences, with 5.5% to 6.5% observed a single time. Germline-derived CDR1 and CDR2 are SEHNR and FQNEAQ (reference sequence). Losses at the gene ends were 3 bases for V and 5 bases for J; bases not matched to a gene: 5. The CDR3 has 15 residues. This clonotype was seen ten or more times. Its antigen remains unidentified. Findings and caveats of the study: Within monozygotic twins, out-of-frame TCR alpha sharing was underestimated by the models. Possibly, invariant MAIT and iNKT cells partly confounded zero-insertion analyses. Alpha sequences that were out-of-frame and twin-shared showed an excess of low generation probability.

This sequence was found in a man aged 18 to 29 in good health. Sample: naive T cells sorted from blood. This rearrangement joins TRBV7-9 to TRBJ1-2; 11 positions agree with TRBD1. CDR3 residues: CASSFRDRGMYGYTF. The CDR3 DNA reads TGTGCCAGCAGCTTCCGGGACAGGGGGATGTATGGCTACACCTTC.